Listed here are 22 T cell receptor beta chains from one sample, sequenced in a study of Ad26.COV2.S vaccination and SARS-CoV-2 variants. TCRdb's table, derived via immunoSEQ multiplex PCR, lists solely in-frame clones and lacks some. The sample carries 450,000 to 550,000 clones, approximately 92% recorded once. Treatment noted: 15 to 20 received Ad26.COV2.S at low or high dose, single or two shots; about 5 received placebo; per-sample allocation not given. Repertoires come from day 63 after the first vaccine or placebo injection. The source was peripheral blood, collected in a trial of Ad26.COV2.S vaccine versus placebo. The receptors were gathered from a person between 18 and 60 years old who received the Ad26.COV2.S COVID-19 vaccine or a placebo.

The rearrangement uses TRBV18 and TRBJ2-3; TRBD2 agrees at 8 bases. The CDR3 spans 14 residues. Germline V lookup: CDR1 KGHSH, CDR2 LQKENI. Germline trimming cut 3 bases from V and 4 bases from J; bases unmatched to any gene: 3. CDR3 sequence: CASSPGRGADTQYF. For the CDR3, the DNA is TGTGCCAGCTCACCCGGGAGGGGTGCAGATACGCAGTATTTT. The full variable domain, rest sourced from reference TRBV18 and TRBJ2-3, is NAGVMQNPRHLVRRRGQEARLRCSPMKGHSHVYWYRQLPEEGLKFMVYLQKENIIDESGMPKERFSAEFPKEGPSILRIQQVVRGDSAAYFCASSPGRGADTQYFGPGTRLTVL.

The gene calls are TRBV28 and TRBJ1-5, with D unresolved. In germline, CDR1 is MDHEN, CDR2 SYDVKM. This CDR3 has 17 amino acids. With 5 bases removed from V and 1 base from J, the gap between germline ends came to 18 bases. CDR3 in amino acids: CASSPPFRVTSNQPQHF. For the CDR3, the DNA is TGTGCCAGCAGTCCCCCTTTTAGGGTGACGAGCAATCAGCCCCAGCATTTT. Full variable domain (outside the CDR3, taken from reference TRBV28 and TRBJ1-5): DVKVTQSSRYLVKRTGEKVFLECVQDMDHENMFWYRQDPGLGLRLIYFSYDVKMKEKGDIPEGYSVSREKKERFSLILESASTNQTSMYLCASSPPFRVTSNQPQHFGDGTRLSIL.

CDR3 sequence reads: CASSPPSEPTRNTIYF. In nucleotides, the CDR3 is TGTGCCAGCAGCCCCCCCTCCGAACCCACTAGAAACACCATATATTTT. The rearrangement joins TRBV14 to TRBJ1-3; the D is unclear. The CDR3 contains 16 residues. Germline loops: CDR1 SGHDN, CDR2 FVKESK. V lost 4 bases and J 5 bases, leaving 18 bases between the germline ends.

The rearrangement uses TRBV6-6 and TRBJ1-5, with D unclear. The CDR3 consists of 16 residues. The ends were cut back, 6 bases at V and 1 base at J, with 16 bases in the middle. Per germline, CDR1 MNHNY and CDR2 SVGAGI (reference sequence). The CDR3: CASSIRSGWSNQPQHF. The DNA of the CDR3 is TGTGCCAGCAGCATCCGAAGCGGTTGGAGCAATCAGCCCCAGCATTTT.

As DNA, the CDR3 is TGTGCCAGCAGCTTATCCCGCGGCACAGATACGCAGTATTTT. Translation: CASSLSRGTDTQYF. The chain employs TRBV7-2 and TRBJ2-3; D is uncertain. CDR1 is SGHTA, CDR2 FQGNSA, per germline. The CDR3 runs to 14 residues. Between the trimmed V and J ends, which lost 2 bases and 1 base, there was a span of 7 bases.

The chain links TRBV2 to TRBJ1-1; TRBD1 agrees at 7 bases. Germline V gene lookup returns CDR1 SNHLY and CDR2 FYNNEI. V was pared by 4 bases and J by 3 bases, with 8 bases of the junction left unmatched. CDR3 length: 15 amino acids. The CDR3 bases are TGTGCCAGCAGTGTCGGCCGCAGGGGGGACACTGAAGCTTTCTTT. Encoded protein: CASSVGRRGDTEAFF. The full variable domain, with the rest looked up from reference TRBV2 and TRBJ1-1, is EPEVTQTPSHQVTQMGQEVILRCVPISNHLYFYWYRQILGQKVEFLVSFYNNEISEKSEIFDDQFSVERPDGSNFTLKIRSTKLEDSAMYFCASSVGRRGDTEAFFGQGTRLTVV.

The J gene is TRBJ2-5, the V gene TRBV2, with 7 bases aligning to TRBD2. The CDR3 loop spans 13 amino acids. Germline CDR1 is SNHLY and CDR2 is FYNNEI. V lost 9 bases, J lost 3 bases, and 7 bases stayed unmatched. The CDR3 sequence is CASCQSGEETQYF. CDR3 bases: TGTGCCAGTTGCCAAAGCGGGGAAGAGACCCAGTACTTC.

J is TRBJ1-5 and V is TRBV18; a possible D gene is TRBD1 (5 bases). The CDR3 has 17 residues. With 3 bases removed from V and 1 base from J, the gap between germline ends came to 16 bases. Germline V gene sequence: CDR1 KGHSH, CDR2 LQKENI. This chain's CDR3 is CASSPRPRQQSNQPQHF. As DNA, the CDR3 is TGTGCCAGCTCACCGCGCCCCCGACAGCAAAGCAATCAGCCCCAGCATTTT.

This clone showed up just once. The chain joins TRBV10-3 to TRBJ2-7; 9 nucleotides agree with TRBD1. The CDR3 loop spans 13 amino acids. Germline lookup yields CDR1 ENHRY and CDR2 SYGVKD. The V gene end was trimmed by 6 bases and the J gene end by 5 bases; junction bases not matched to a gene: 5. As DNA, the CDR3 is TGTGCCATCAGGGACAGGGGTGACGACGAGCAGTACGTC. Protein sequence: CAIRDRGDDEQYV.

The chain joins TRBV28 to TRBJ2-3; a weak D match, TRBD2 (5 bases). V dropped 7 bases and J dropped 2 bases, with 10 bases sitting between them. The CDR3 is 13 residues long. The germline gives CDR1 MDHEN, CDR2 SYDVKM. The CDR3 region is CASNGGYTDTQYF. In DNA form, the CDR3 reads TGTGCCAGCAACGGCGGGTACACAGATACGCAGTATTTT.

A single count supports this clone. The chain joins TRBV2 to TRBJ2-3; the D is unclear. The CDR3 has 15 amino acids. Germline lookup yields CDR1 SNHLY and CDR2 FYNNEI. The V end was cut by 5 bases, the J end by 4 bases, with 16 bases between. CDR3: CASSITAVPPDTQYF. In DNA, the CDR3 is TGTGCCAGCAGTATAACCGCGGTTCCCCCAGATACGCAGTATTTT. The variable domain in full, completed from reference TRBV2 and TRBJ2-3, reads EPEVTQTPSHQVTQMGQEVILRCVPISNHLYFYWYRQILGQKVEFLVSFYNNEISEKSEIFDDQFSVERPDGSNFTLKIRSTKLEDSAMYFCASSITAVPPDTQYFGPGTRLTVL.

The rearrangement uses TRBV6-2 or TRBV6-3 and TRBJ1-6, with D possibly being TRBD1 (6 bases). The CDR3 is 16 residues long. Trimming cost V 2 bases and J 0 bases, with 8 bases left between them. In germline, CDR1 is MNHEY, CDR2 SVGEGT. CDR3 nucleotides: TGTGCCAGCAGTTACCCGGACAGCTCCTATAATTCACCCCTCCACTTT. Protein: CASSYPDSSYNSPLHF.

The sample holds one count of this clone. This chain links TRBV10-3 with TRBJ1-1, with 9 bases identical to TRBD1. V gave up 4 bases and J gave up 6 bases; unmatched junction bases: 6. The CDR3 is 14 amino acids. The germline V gene has CDR1 ENHRY and CDR2 SYGVKD. CDR3 in DNA: TGTGCCATCAGTGGGACCCGGACAGGGGCTGAAGCTTTCTTT. It encodes CAISGTRTGAEAFF.

The rearrangement uses TRBV29-1 and TRBJ2-3; maybe TRBD1 (6 bases). The CDR3 has 12 residues. The germline V and J ends were trimmed by 4 bases and 3 bases, with 8 bases remaining between them. Germline loops: CDR1 SQVTM, CDR2 ANQGSEA. CDR3 nucleotide sequence: TGCAGCGTTGCAGGGGCAACAGATACGCAGTATTTT. Translating it yields CSVAGATDTQYF.

The J gene is TRBJ2-2, the V gene TRBV13; tentative D call: TRBD2 (5 bases). The V gene lost 5 bases and the J gene lost 0 bases, with 10 bases spanning the gap. There are 15 residues in the CDR3. Looked up from germline, CDR1 is PRHDT and CDR2 is FYEKMQ (reference sequence). CDR3 in DNA: TGTGCCAGCAGCCCCCTAGCTGCGAACACCGGGGAGCTGTTTTTT. Protein product: CASSPLAANTGELFF. The full variable domain, in which reference TRBV13 and TRBJ2-2 provide the parts outside the CDR3, is AAGVIQSPRHLIKEKRETATLKCYPIPRHDTVYWYQQGPGQDPQFLISFYEKMQSDKGSIPDRFSAQQFSDYHSELNMSSLELGDSALYFCASSPLAANTGELFFGEGSRLTVL.

This chain joins TRBV4-3 and TRBJ1-1; D is unresolved. Per germline, CDR1 LGHNA and CDR2 YSLEER. The V end lost 0 bases, the J end lost 1 base, and 12 bases lay between the germline ends. CDR3 size: 16 residues. CDR3 coding DNA: TGCGCCAGCAGCCAAGAATCCCGGGCTTCGAACACTGAAGCTTTCTTT. As protein: CASSQESRASNTEAFF.

This sequence joins TRBV27 and TRBJ1-5; the D is unclear. This CDR3 has 14 residues. Germline V lookup: CDR1 MNHEY, CDR2 SMNVEV (reference sequence). V was trimmed by 5 bases and J by 5 bases, leaving 13 bases between them. Here the CDR3 reads CASSPGEADQPQHF. The DNA of the CDR3 is TGTGCCAGCAGTCCTGGCGAAGCGGATCAGCCCCAGCATTTT.

The chain carries TRBV2 and TRBJ1-5; 8 nucleotides match TRBD1. V shed 6 bases and J 5 bases; nucleotides not matched to a gene: 6. Germline lookup yields CDR1 SNHLY and CDR2 FYNNEI. The CDR3 consists of 14 residues. In DNA form, the CDR3 reads TGTGCCAGCAGCCAGGACAGGGCCTATCAGCCCCAGCATTTT. Translation: CASSQDRAYQPQHF.

The chain couples TRBV19 to TRBJ1-4, with D uncertain. Germline V gene lookup returns CDR1 LNHDA and CDR2 SQIVND (reference sequence). This CDR3 comprises 14 residues. V lost 5 bases to trimming and J lost 10 bases, with 17 bases between them. CDR3 coding DNA: TGTGCCAGTAGTCACATGGGGTTATATGGAAAACTGTTTTTT. It is translated as CASSHMGLYGKLFF.

CDR3 sequence (DNA): TGTGCCAGCAGTTACTCGTATATGAGCTCCTACAATGAGCAGTTCTTC. It codes for CASSYSYMSSYNEQFF. The chain employs TRBV6-5 and TRBJ2-1; D not resolved. V lost 0 bases and J 0 bases, leaving 9 bases between the germline ends. This CDR3 is built from 16 residues. Germline CDR1 MNHEY, CDR2 SVGAGI.

This sequence joins TRBV7-2 and TRBJ1-2; possibly TRBD1 for D (5 bases). CDR1 is SGHTA, CDR2 FQGNSA, per germline. The CDR3 is 15 amino acids. The germline V and J ends were trimmed by 2 bases and 4 bases, with 14 bases remaining between them. As DNA, the CDR3 is TGTGCCAGCAGCTTACTTCAGGGTTTAGGCTATGGCTACACCTTC. It yields the protein CASSLLQGLGYGYTF.

The genes are TRBV11-3 and TRBJ2-1; TRBD2 aligns across 7 bases. Per germline, CDR1 SGHNT and CDR2 YENEEA. V lost 1 base and J lost 7; bases outside the gene matches: 7. The length of the CDR3 is 15 residues. CDR3 DNA: TGTGCCAGCAGCTTAGGTGGGAGGGCCAGGAATGAGCAGTTCTTC. Protein product: CASSLGGRARNEQFF. The complete variable domain, with remaining parts taken from reference TRBV11-3 and TRBJ2-1, reads EAGVVQSPRYKIIEKKQPVAFWCNPISGHNTLYWYLQNLGQGPELLIRYENEEAVDDSQLPKDRFSAERLKGVDSTLKIQPAELGDSAVYLCASSLGGRARNEQFFGPGTRLTVL.